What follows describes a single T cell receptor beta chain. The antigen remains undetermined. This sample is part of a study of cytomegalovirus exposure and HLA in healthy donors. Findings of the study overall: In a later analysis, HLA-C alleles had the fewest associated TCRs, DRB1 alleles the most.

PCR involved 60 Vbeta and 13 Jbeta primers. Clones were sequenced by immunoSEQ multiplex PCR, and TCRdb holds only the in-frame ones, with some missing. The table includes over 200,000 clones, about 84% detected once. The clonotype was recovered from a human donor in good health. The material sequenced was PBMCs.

The CDR3 spells CASTNQETQYF. The CDR3 bases are TGTGCCAGCACCAACCAAGAGACCCAGTACTTC. The chain links TRBV6-7 to TRBJ2-5; no definite D call. TRBV6-7 is flagged as an ORF with uncertain function. CDR3 length: 11 residues. V gave up 7 bases and J gave up 0 bases, with 3 bases separating them.